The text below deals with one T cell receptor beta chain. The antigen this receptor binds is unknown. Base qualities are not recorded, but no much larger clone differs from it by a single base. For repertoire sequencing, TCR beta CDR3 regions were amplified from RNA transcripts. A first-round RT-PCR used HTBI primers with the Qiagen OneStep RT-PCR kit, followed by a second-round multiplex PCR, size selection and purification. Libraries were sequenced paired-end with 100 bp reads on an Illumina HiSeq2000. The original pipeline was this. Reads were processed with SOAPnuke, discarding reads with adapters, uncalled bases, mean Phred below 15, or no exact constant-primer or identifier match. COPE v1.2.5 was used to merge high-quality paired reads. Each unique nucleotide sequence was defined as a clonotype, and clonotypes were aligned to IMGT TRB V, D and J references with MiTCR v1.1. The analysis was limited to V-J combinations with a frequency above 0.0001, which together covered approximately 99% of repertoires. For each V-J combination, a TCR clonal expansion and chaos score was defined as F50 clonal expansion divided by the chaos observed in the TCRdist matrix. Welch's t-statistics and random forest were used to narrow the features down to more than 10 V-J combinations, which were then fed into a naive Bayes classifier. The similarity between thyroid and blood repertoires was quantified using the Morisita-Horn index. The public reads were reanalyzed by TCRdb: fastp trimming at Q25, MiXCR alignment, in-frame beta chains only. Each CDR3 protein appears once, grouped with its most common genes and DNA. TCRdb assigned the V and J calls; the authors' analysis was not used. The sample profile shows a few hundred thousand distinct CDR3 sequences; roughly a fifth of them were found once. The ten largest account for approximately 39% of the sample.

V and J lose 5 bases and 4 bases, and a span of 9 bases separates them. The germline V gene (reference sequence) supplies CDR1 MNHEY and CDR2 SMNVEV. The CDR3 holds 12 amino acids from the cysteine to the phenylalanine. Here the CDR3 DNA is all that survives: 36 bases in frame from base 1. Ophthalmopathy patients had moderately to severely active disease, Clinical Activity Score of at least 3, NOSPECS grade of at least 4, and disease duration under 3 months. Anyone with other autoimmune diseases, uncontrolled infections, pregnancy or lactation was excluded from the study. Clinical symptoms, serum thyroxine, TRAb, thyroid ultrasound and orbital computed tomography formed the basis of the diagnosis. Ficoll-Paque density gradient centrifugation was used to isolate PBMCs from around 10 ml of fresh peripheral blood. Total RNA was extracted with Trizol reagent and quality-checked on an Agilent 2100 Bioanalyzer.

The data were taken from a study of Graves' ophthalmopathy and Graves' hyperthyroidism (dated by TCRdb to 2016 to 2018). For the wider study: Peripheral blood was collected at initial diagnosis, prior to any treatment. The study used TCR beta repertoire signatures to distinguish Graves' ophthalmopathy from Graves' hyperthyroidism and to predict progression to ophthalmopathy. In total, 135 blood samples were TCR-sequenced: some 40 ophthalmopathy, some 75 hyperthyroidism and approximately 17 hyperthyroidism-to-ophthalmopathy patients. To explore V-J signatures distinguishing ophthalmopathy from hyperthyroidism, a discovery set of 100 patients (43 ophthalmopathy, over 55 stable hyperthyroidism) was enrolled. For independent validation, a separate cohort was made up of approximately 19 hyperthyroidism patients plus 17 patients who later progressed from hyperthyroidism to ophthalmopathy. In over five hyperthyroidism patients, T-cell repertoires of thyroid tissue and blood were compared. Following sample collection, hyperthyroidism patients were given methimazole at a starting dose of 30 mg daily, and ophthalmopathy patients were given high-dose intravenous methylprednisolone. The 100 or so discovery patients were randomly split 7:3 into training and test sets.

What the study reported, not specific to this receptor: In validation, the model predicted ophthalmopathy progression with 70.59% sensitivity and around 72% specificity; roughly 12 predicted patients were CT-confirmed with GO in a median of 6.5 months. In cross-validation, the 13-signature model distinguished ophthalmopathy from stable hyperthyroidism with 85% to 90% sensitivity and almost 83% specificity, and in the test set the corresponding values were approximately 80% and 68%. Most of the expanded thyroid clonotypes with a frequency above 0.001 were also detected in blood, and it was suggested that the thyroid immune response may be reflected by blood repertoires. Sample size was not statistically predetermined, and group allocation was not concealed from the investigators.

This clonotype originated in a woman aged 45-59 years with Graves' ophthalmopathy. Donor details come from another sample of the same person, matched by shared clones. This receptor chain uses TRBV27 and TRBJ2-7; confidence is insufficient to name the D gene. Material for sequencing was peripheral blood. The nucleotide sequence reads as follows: TGTGCCAGCAGTAACCTTGGTTACGAGCAGTACTTC. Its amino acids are CASSNLGYEQYF.